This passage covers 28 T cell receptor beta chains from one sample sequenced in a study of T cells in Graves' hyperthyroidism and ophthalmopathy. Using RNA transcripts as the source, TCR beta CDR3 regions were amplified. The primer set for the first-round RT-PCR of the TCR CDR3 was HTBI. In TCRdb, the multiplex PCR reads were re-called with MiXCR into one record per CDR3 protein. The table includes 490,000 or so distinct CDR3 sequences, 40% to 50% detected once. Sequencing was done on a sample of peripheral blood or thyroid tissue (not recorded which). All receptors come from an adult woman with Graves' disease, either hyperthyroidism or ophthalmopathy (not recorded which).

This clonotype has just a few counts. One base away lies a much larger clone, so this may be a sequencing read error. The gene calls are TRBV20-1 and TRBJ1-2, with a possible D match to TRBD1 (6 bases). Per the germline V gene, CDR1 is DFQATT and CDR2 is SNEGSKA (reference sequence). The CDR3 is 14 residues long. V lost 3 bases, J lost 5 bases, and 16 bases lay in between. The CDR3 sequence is CSASHGQGRYGYTF. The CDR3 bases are TGCAGTGCTAGCCACGGCCAGGGGAGGTATGGCTACACCTTC.

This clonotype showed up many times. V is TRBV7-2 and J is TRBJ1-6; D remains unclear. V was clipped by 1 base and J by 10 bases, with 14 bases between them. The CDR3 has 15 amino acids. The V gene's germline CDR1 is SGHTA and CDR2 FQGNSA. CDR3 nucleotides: TGTGCCAGCAGCTTAGATCAGGTCCCTAAGTCACCCCTCCACTTT. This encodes CASSLDQVPKSPLHF.

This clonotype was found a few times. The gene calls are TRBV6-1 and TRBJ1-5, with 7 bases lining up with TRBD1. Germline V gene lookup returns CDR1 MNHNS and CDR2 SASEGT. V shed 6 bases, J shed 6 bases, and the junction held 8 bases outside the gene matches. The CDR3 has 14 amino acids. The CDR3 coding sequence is TGTGCCAGCAGAGACCGACAGGGCGGTCAGCCCCAGCATTTT. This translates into CASRDRQGGQPQHF.

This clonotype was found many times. The DNA of the CDR3 is TGTGCCACCCTCCTTGTGGCAGGGACCACTGAAGCTTTCTTT. Its translation: CATLLVAGTTEAFF. The V call is TRBV7-8, the J call TRBJ1-1, with a possible D match to TRBD1 (5 bases). The CDR3 runs 14 residues. Germline CDR1 and CDR2: SGHVS and FQNEAQ. The ends were cut back, 10 bases at V and 4 bases at J, with 19 bases in the middle.

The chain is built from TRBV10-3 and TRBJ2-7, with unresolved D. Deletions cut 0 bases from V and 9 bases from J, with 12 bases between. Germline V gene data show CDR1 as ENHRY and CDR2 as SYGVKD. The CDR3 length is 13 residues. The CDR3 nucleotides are TGTGCCATCAGTGAGTCGGCAGTCCCCGCGCAGTACTTC. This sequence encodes CAISESAVPAQYF.

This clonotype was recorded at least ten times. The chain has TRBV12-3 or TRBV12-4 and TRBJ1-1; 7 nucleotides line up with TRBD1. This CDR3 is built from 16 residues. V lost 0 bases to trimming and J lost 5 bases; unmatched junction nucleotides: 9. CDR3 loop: CASSLAQGRGMTEAFF. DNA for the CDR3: TGTGCCAGCAGTTTAGCGCAAGGCAGGGGGATGACTGAAGCTTTCTTT.

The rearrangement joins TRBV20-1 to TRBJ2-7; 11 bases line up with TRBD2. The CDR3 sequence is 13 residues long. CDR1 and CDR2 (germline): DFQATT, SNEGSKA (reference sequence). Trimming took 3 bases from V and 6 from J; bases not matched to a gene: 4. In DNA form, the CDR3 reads TGCAGTGCTAGGGTTCTAGCGGGAGGCGAGCAGTACTTC. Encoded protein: CSARVLAGGEQYF.

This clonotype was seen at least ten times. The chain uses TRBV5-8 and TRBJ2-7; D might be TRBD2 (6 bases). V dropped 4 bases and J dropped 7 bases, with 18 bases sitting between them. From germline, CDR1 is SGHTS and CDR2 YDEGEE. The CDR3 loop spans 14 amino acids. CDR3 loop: CASSRGTTLLEQYF. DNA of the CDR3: TGTGCCAGCAGCCGGGGGACCACGCTGTTGGAGCAGTACTTC.

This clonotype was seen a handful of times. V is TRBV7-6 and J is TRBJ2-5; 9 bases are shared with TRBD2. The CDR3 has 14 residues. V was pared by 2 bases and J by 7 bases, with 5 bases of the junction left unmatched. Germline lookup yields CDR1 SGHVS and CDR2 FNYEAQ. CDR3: CASSLLSGRWTQYF. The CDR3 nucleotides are TGTGCCAGCAGCTTATTAAGCGGGAGGTGGACCCAGTACTTC.

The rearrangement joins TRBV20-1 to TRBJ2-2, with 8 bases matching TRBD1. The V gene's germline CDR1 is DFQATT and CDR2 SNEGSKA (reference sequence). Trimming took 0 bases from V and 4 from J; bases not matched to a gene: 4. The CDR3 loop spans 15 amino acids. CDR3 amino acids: CSARDFGTGTGELFF. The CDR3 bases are TGCAGTGCTAGAGATTTCGGGACAGGCACCGGGGAGCTGTTTTTT.

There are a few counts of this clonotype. CDR3 protein: CASSFRGGRPDTQYF. DNA of the CDR3: TGTGCCAGCAGCTTCCGGGGTGGGAGGCCAGATACGCAGTATTTT. V and J are TRBV7-3 and TRBJ2-3; D perhaps matches TRBD2 (6 bases). The CDR3 consists of 15 residues. V lost 3 bases and J 4 bases, leaving 14 bases between the germline ends. CDR1 and CDR2 (germline): SGHTA, FQGTGA.

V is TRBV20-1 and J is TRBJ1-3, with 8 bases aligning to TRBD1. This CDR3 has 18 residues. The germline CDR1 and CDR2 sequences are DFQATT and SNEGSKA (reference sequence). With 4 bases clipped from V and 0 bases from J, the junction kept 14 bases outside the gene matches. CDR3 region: CSATPQGGHYSSGNTIYF. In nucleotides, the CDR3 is TGCAGTGCTACCCCACAGGGGGGACATTACAGCTCTGGAAACACCATATATTTT.

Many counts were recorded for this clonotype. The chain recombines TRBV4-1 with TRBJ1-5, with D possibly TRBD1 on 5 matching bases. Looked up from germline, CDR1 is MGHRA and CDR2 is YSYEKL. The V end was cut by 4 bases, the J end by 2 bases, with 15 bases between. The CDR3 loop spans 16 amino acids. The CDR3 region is CASSPRGGIGNQPQHF. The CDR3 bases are TGCGCCAGCAGCCCCCGCGGGGGGATCGGCAATCAGCCCCAGCATTTT.

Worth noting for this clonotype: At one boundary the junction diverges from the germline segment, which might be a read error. The CDR3: CASSPGGRFEAFF. The CDR3 coding sequence is TGCGCCAGCAGCCCGGGGGGGAGATTTGAAGCTTTCTTT. The gene calls are TRBV7-9 and TRBJ1-1; perhaps TRBD1 as D (5 bases). Germline CDR1 and CDR2: SEHNR and FQNEAQ (reference sequence). CDR3 size: 13 residues.

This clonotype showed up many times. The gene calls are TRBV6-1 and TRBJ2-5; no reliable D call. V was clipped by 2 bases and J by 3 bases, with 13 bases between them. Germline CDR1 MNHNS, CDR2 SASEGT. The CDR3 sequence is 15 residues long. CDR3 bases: TGTGCCAGCAGTGAAAACCCCGGACGGAAAGAGACCCAGTACTTC. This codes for CASSENPGRKETQYF.

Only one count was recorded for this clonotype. The CDR3, as DNA: TGTGCCAGCAGCTTAGCCGCCGGGACGGACAACTATGGCTACACCTTC. As protein: CASSLAAGTDNYGYTF. This sequence joins TRBV7-6 and TRBJ1-2; the D gene is possibly TRBD1 (5 bases). CDR3 length equals 16 residues. Germline V gene sequence: CDR1 SGHVS, CDR2 FNYEAQ. The V gene lost 0 bases and the J gene lost 2 bases, with 13 bases spanning the gap.

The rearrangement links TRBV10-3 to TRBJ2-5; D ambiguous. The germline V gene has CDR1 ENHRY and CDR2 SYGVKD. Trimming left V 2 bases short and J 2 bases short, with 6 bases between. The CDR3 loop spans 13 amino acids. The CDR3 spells CAISETPQETQYF. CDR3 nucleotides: TGTGCCATCAGTGAGACCCCGCAAGAGACCCAGTACTTC.

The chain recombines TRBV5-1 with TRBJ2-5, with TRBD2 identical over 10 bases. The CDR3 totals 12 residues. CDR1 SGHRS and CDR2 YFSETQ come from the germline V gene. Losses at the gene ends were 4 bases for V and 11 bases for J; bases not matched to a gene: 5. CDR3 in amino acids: CASSLTSGEQYF. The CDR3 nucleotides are TGCGCCAGCAGCCTCACTAGCGGGGAGCAGTACTTC.

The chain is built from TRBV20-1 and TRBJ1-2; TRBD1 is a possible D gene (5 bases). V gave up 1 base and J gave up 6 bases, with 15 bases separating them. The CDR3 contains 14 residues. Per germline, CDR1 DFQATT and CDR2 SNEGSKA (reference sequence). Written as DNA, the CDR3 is TGCAGTGCTAGAGCAACTAGCGGGGACGATGGCTACACCTTC. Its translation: CSARATSGDDGYTF.

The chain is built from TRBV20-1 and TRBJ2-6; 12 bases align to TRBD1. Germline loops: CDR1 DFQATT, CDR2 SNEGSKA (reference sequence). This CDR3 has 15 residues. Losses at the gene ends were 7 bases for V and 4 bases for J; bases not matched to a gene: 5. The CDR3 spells CSVRDRGPGANVLTF. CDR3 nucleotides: TGCAGTGTCCGGGACAGGGGGCCCGGGGCCAACGTCCTGACTTTC.

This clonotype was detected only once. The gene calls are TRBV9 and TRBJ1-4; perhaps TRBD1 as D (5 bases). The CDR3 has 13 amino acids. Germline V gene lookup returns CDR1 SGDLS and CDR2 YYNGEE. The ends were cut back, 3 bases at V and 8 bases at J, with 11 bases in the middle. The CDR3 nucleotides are TGTGCCAGCAGCGGGGGGGGAACCGAAAAACTGTTTTTT. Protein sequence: CASSGGGTEKLFF.

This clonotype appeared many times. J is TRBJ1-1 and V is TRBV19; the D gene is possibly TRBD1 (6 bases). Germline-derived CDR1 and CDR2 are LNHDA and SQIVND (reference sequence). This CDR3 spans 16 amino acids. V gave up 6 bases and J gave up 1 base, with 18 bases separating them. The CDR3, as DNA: TGTGCCAGTAGGACTATATCGACAGGTTCGAACACTGAAGCTTTCTTT. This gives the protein CASRTISTGSNTEAFF. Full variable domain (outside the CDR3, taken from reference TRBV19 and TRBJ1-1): DGGITQSPKYLFRKEGQNVTLSCEQNLNHDAMYWYRQDPGQGLRLIYYSQIVNDFQKGDIAEGYSVSREKKESFPLTVTSAQKNPTAFYLCASRTISTGSNTEAFFGQGTRLTVV.

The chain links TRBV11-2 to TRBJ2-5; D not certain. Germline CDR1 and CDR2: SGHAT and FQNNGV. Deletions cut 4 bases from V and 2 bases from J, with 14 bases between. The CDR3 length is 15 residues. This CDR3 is CASSSNFGTQETQYF. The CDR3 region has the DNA TGTGCCAGCAGCTCGAATTTCGGCACGCAAGAGACCCAGTACTTC.

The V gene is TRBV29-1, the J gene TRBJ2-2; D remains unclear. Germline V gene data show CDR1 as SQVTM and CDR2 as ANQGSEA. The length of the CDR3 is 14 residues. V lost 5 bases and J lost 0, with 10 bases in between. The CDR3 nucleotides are TGCAGCGTTTGTCAGACGCCGAACACCGGGGAGCTGTTTTTT. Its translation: CSVCQTPNTGELFF.

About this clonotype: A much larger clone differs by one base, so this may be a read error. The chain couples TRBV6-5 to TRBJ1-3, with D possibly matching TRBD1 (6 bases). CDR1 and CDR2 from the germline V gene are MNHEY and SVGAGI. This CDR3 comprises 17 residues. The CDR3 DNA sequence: TGTGCCAGCAGTTATGGGGGCGGGCTGCCTTCTGGAAGCACCATATATTTT. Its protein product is CASSYGGGLPSGSTIYF.

The CDR3 protein is CASSLKQGVYNSPLHF. CDR3 bases: TGCGCCAGCAGCTTGAAACAGGGCGTCTATAATTCACCCCTCCACTTT. This rearrangement joins TRBV5-1 to TRBJ1-6; D might be TRBD1 (6 bases). Germline V gene lookup returns CDR1 SGHRS and CDR2 YFSETQ. V lost 1 base and J lost 3, with 11 bases in between. The CDR3 loop spans 16 amino acids.

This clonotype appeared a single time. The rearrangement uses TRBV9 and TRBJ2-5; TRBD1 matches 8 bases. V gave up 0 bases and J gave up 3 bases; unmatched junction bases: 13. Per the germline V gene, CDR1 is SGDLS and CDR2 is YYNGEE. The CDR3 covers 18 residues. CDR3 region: CASSVGTGNSPLEETQYF. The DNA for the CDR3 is TGTGCCAGCAGCGTAGGGACAGGGAATTCACCCCTAGAAGAGACCCAGTACTTC.

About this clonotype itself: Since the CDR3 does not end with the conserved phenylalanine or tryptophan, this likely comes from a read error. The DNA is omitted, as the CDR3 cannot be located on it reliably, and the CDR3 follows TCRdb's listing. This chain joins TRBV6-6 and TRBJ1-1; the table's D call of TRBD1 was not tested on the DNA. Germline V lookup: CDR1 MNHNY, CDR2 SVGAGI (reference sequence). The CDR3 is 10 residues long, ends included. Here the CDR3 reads CASSEGGGVY.